This T cell receptor beta chain was captured by sequencing in a study of neoadjuvant anti-PD-1 for oral cavity cancer. Study-level background: Patients without progression received a fourth nivolumab dose around day 43, then surgical resection on days 50-56. Study results and caveats: Only three patients per response group were TCR-analyzed; validation needed.

The V gene's germline CDR1 is SGHAT and CDR2 FQNNGV. The CDR3 has 14 residues. Trimming removed 1 base at V and 8 bases at J, with 14 bases between. Turning to this clone: Its specificity is not known.

Time point indicated: after neoadjuvant nivolumab, at surgical resection. Stage II-IVA oral cavity squamous cell carcinoma was new and untreated by systemic or radiation therapy. Sequencing used immunoSEQ multiplex PCR; TCRdb keeps in-frame clones, though not all of them. The sample has about 37,000 clones; over 30% are singletons. This receptor was identified in a person aged 35 to 85 with oral cavity squamous cell carcinoma. The chain joins TRBV11-2 to TRBJ1-2; D gene ambiguous. This sample comprised tumor tissue, obtained after nivolumab (anti-PD-1) treatment. CDR3 nucleotide sequence: TGTGCCAGCAGCTTAGTGGGTCAGACTGGCGGCTACACCTTC. Protein product: CASSLVGQTGGYTF.